This T cell receptor beta chain appears in the sequencing data of a study of T cell responses to AZD1222 COVID-19 vaccine. The overall study: It was second doses at about 4 or about 12 weeks that were pooled. Whole-study results and caveats: Nearly half of the spike-specific TCRs reportedly recognize variant regions that carry no mutations.

The V and J ends lost 6 bases and 6 bases, in that order; junction bases with no gene match: 5. Per germline, CDR1 LNHDA and CDR2 SQIVND (reference sequence). This CDR3 region has 13 residues. The method was immunoSEQ multiplex PCR; TCRdb's version includes in-frame clones alone and lacks a portion of them. This repertoire shows some 140,000 clones, 85% to 95% found once; its top ten account for roughly 5.4%. On this clone itself: Its cognate antigen is unknown.

V gene TRBV19 combines with J gene TRBJ1-5; 7 nucleotides match TRBD1. Sample: peripheral blood, taken on day 0 of AZD1222 vaccination. This sequence originates from an adult in good health. CDR3 in amino acids: CASSLQGIQPQHF. The CDR3 DNA follows: TGTGCCAGTAGCCTACAGGGGATTCAGCCCCAGCATTTT.